This T cell receptor beta chain was recorded in a study of blood T cell repertoires in COVID-19. Study-level information: Whether acute or convalescent, the COVID-19 samples came from the United States, Italy and Spain.

Original data processing: Estimation of nucleated cell counts was performed using reference gene primer amplification. TCRdb's copy holds only in-frame clones and misses some; the assay was immunoSEQ multiplex PCR. For V, J and clone size, that table is used; D and trimming come from the DNA. There are some 140,000 clones in the sample; about 89% occur only once, and 0.45% to 0.65% lies in the top ten. The germline V and J ends were trimmed by 7 bases and 2 bases, with 16 bases remaining between them. The CDR3 length is 14 residues. CDR1 is SQVTM, CDR2 ANQGSEA, per germline. The origin of this receptor is a man in his fifties or sixties with acute or convalescent COVID-19. Sequencing was done on a sample of peripheral blood. The genes are TRBV29-1 and TRBJ2-3; TRBD1 is a possible D gene (6 bases). This chain's CDR3 is CSARQVSDTDTQYF. In DNA, the CDR3 is TGCAGCGCCAGACAGGTCTCGGACACAGATACGCAGTATTTT.